The 9 T cell receptor beta chains reported below all come from one sample, sequenced in a study of T cells in Graves' hyperthyroidism and ophthalmopathy. There were TCR beta CDR3 regions amplified from RNA transcripts. Initially, a first-round RT-PCR of the TCR CDR3 employed the HTBI primer set. MiXCR, applied by TCRdb to the multiplex PCR reads, yields one record per CDR3 protein. The sample has about 610,000 distinct CDR3 sequences, under 60% seen once; the top ten hold roughly 7.7%. Sample: peripheral blood or thyroid tissue (not recorded which). The receptors shown here come from a woman aged 18-30 years with Graves' hyperthyroidism.

In its sample, this clonotype was seen many times. The V call is TRBV19, the J call TRBJ1-6; D possibly corresponds to TRBD1 (5 bases). Trimming removed 5 bases at V and 12 bases at J, with 20 bases between. In germline, CDR1 is LNHDA, CDR2 SQIVND (reference sequence). This CDR3 region has 15 residues. The CDR3 here is CASSLPSGGNGPLHF. The CDR3 DNA is TGTGCCAGTAGTCTACCCTCGGGGGGGAATGGACCCCTCCACTTT. The variable domain in full, completed from reference TRBV19 and TRBJ1-6, reads DGGITQSPKYLFRKEGQNVTLSCEQNLNHDAMYWYRQDPGQGLRLIYYSQIVNDFQKGDIAEGYSVSREKKESFPLTVTSAQKNPTAFYLCASSLPSGGNGPLHFGNGTRLTVT.

The gene calls are TRBV30 and TRBJ1-5; a weak D match, TRBD1 (6 bases). The CDR3 spans 16 residues. With 3 bases removed from V and 2 bases from J, the gap between germline ends came to 17 bases. In germline, CDR1 is GTSNPN, CDR2 SVGIG (reference sequence). The CDR3: CAWRPPGATGNQPQHF. CDR3 sequence (DNA): TGTGCCTGGAGGCCACCGGGGGCGACGGGCAATCAGCCCCAGCATTTT. Looking up the rest from reference TRBV30 and TRBJ1-5 gives the full variable domain: SQTIHQWPATLVQPVGSPLSLECTVEGTSNPNLYWYRQAAGRGLQLLFYSVGIGQISSEVPQNLSASRPQDRQFILSSKKLLLSDSGFYLCAWRPPGATGNQPQHFGDGTRLSIL.

The chain carries TRBV7-9 and TRBJ1-1; 11 bases are shared with TRBD1. The CDR3 loop spans 14 amino acids. CDR1 SEHNR and CDR2 FQNEAQ come from the germline V gene (reference sequence). The V and J ends lost 5 bases and 7 bases, in that order; junction bases with no gene match: 6. The CDR3 sequence: CASSQGQGAGEAFF. In DNA form, the CDR3 reads TGTGCCAGCAGCCAAGGACAGGGGGCGGGTGAAGCTTTCTTT.

Many counts were recorded for this clonotype. The chain employs TRBV19 and TRBJ1-2; 7 nucleotides agree with TRBD1. CDR3 size: 13 residues. V gave up 8 bases and J gave up 2 bases; unmatched junction bases: 5. CDR1 is LNHDA and CDR2 is SQIVND in the germline V gene (reference sequence). CDR3 in amino acids: CASRSDRNYGYTF. For the CDR3, the DNA is TGTGCCAGTCGATCGGACAGGAACTATGGCTACACCTTC.

This clonotype was recorded at least ten times. The rearrangement joins TRBV12-3 or TRBV12-4 to TRBJ2-5; 7 nucleotides line up with TRBD1. The CDR3 covers 13 residues. The V segment lost 6 bases and the J segment 5 bases; nucleotides outside the gene matches: 6. The CDR3 reads CASRTTGEETQYF. In nucleotides, the CDR3 is TGTGCCAGCAGAACAACAGGGGAGGAGACCCAGTACTTC.

The genes are TRBV10-3 and TRBJ1-1; TRBD1 agrees at 8 bases. The CDR3 is made up of 14 amino acids. J gave up 1 base and V 10 bases, and 8 bases lay outside the gene matches. Per germline, CDR1 ENHRY and CDR2 SYGVKD. CDR3 in amino acids: CATTGGQANTEAFF. DNA for the CDR3: TGTGCCACCACCGGGGGACAGGCGAACACTGAAGCTTTCTTT.

The table lists this clonotype with a few counts. A much larger clone is a single base away; this may be a read error. The rearrangement joins TRBV20-1 to TRBJ1-4; weak D call: TRBD1 (5 bases). This CDR3 has 12 amino acids. Per the germline V gene, CDR1 is DFQATT and CDR2 is SNEGSKA (reference sequence). Written as DNA, the CDR3 is TGCAGTGCTAGGGGGGGGATTGAAGAACTGTTTTTT. This sequence encodes CSARGGIEELFF.

This clonotype was seen only a few times. The chain recombines TRBV4-1 with TRBJ2-5, with D tentatively TRBD1 (5 bases). V lost 0 bases to trimming and J lost 7 bases, with 12 bases between them. Germline loops: CDR1 MGHRA, CDR2 YSYEKL. The CDR3 loop spans 14 amino acids. The CDR3 loop is CASSQDGSRATQYF. CDR3 DNA sequence: TGCGCCAGCAGCCAAGACGGAAGCAGGGCGACCCAGTACTTC.

Regarding this clonotype: It may be a read error: a sequence one base away is much more abundant. The chain recombines TRBV6-1 with TRBJ1-6; D uncertain. The CDR3 is 15 amino acids. The germline V gene has CDR1 MNHNS and CDR2 SASEGT. The CDR3: CASSVAPGYNSPPHF. For the CDR3, the DNA is TGTGCCAGCAGTGTCGCGCCAGGATATAATTCACCCCCCCACTTT.